This T cell receptor beta chain is from a study of blood T cell repertoires in COVID-19. Only in-frame clones appear in the TCRdb table, and some are missing; sequencing was by immunoSEQ multiplex PCR. The table has roughly 300,000 clones, roughly 90% seen once. Germline assignment: CDR1 SEHNR and CDR2 FQNEAQ (reference sequence). V lost 5 bases, J lost 0 bases, and 5 bases lay in between. The length of the CDR3 is 13 residues. This chain links TRBV7-9 with TRBJ1-5, with a possible D match to TRBD1 (5 bases). The TCR originated in a woman aged 30 to 39 who had recovered from COVID-19. The sample was PBMCs or T cells enriched from blood (not recorded which). For the CDR3, the DNA is TGTGCCAGCAGCCAGGGTAGCAATCAGCCCCAGCATTTT. It translates to CASSQGSNQPQHF.